This TCR beta chain was captured in a study of T-cell reconstitution after alpha-beta-depleted transplantation in children. The CDR3 length is 13 residues. Germline lookup yields CDR1 SGHRS and CDR2 YFSETQ. V lost 6 bases, J lost 4 bases, and 14 bases lay in between. This clonotype was observed at least ten times. Construction of the TCRbeta library involved unique molecular identifiers. TCRdb re-derived calls from the PCR reads in MiXCR, one entry per CDR3 protein. Of fewer than 400,000 distinct CDR3 sequences in the sample, roughly 22% were seen once. The V gene is TRBV5-1, the J gene TRBJ2-7; D may be TRBD1 (6 bases). The material sequenced was PBMCs from the stem cell graft donor, taken from the stem cell graft. This clonotype was sampled from a human donor who donated a stem cell graft to a child with acute myeloid leukemia. The CDR3 loop is CASTETGKYEQYF. CDR3 DNA sequence: TGCGCCAGCACTGAGACAGGAAAGTACGAGCAGTACTTC.